This T cell receptor (beta chain) was captured by sequencing in a study of T cell clonality in common variable immunodeficiency. The assay was immunoSEQ multiplex PCR, and TCRdb's table has in-frame clones only and misses some. Recorded here are about 35,000 clones, none singletons. The trim removed 0 bases at V and 0 bases at J, leaving 11 bases unmatched. This CDR3 spans 20 amino acids. CDR1 and CDR2 (germline): LGHNA, YNFKEQ. Ten or more counts support this clone. The DNA ends 3 residues before the CDR3 does, and the rest of the CDR3 is filled in from the germline J gene. What was sequenced was peripheral blood mononuclear cells. The V gene is TRBV4-2, the J gene TRBJ2-3; 11 bases match TRBD2. The sequence came from a person aged 18 to 75 in good health. CDR3 amino acids: CASSQERPSGRPTSTDTQYF. The sequenced CDR3 bases are TGTGCCAGCAGCCAAGAGCGGCCTAGCGGGAGGCCCACTAGCACAGATACG.